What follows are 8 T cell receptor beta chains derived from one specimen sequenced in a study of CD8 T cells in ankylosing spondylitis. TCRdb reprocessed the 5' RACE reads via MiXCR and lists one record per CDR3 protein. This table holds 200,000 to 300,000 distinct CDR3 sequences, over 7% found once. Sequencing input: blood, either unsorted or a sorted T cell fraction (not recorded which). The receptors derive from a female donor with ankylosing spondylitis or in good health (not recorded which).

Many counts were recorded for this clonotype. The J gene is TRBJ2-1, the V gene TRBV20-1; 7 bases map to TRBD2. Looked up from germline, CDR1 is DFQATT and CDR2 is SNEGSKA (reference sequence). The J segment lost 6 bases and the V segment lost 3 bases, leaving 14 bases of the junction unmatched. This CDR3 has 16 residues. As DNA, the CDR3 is TGCAGTGCTAGGAGGTGGGACTACGGTGGGAGCAATGAGCAGTTCTTC. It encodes CSARRWDYGGSNEQFF.

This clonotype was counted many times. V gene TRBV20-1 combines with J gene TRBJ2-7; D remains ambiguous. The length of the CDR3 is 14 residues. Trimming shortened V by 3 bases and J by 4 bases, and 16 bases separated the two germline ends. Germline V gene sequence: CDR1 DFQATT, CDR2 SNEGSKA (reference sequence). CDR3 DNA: TGCAGTGCTAGTTTTAGTGGCAGGAGATACGAGCAGTACTTC. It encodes CSASFSGRRYEQYF.

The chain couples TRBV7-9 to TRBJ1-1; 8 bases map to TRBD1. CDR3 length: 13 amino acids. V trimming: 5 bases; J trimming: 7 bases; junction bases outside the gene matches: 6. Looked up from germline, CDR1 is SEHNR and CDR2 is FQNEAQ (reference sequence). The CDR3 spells CASSPVTGGEAFF. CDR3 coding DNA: TGTGCCAGCAGCCCGGTTACAGGGGGTGAAGCTTTCTTT.

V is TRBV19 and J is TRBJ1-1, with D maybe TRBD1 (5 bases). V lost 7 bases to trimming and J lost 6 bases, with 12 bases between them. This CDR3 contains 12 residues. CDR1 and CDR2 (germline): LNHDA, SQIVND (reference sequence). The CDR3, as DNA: TGTGCCAGTAAGGACATCAGGGCTGAAGCTTTCTTT. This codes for CASKDIRAEAFF.

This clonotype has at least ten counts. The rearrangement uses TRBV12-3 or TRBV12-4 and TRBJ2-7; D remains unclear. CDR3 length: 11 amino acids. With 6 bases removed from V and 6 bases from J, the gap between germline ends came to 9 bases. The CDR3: CASSPAAEQYF. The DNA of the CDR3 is TGTGCCAGCAGCCCCGCTGCCGAGCAGTACTTC.

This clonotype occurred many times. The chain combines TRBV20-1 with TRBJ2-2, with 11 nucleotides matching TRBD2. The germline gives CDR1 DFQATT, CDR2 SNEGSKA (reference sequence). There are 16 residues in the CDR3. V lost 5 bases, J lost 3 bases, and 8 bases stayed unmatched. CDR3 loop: CSASVSGRGDTGELFF. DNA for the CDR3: TGCAGTGCTTCTGTTAGCGGGAGGGGGGACACCGGGGAGCTGTTTTTT.

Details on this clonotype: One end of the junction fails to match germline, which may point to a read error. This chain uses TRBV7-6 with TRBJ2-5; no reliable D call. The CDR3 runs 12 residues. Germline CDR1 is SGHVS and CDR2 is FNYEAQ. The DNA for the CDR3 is TGTGCCAGCAGTCCGGATCAAGAGACCCATTACTTC. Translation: CASSPDQETHYF.

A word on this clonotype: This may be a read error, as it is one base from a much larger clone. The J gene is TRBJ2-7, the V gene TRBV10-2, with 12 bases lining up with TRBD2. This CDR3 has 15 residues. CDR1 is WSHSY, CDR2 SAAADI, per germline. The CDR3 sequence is CTSSSGLAGNYEQYF. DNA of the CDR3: TGCACCAGCAGCTCCGGACTAGCGGGAAACTACGAGCAGTACTTC.